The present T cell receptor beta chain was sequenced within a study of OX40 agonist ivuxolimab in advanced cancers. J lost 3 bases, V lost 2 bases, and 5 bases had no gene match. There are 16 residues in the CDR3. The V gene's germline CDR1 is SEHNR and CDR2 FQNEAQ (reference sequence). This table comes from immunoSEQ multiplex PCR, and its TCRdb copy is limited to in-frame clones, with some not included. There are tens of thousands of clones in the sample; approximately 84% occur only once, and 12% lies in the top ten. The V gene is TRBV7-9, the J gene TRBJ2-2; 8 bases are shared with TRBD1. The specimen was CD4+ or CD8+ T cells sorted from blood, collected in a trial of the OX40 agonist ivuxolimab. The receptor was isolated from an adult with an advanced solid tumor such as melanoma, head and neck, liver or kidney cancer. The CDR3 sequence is CASSLPDREDTGELFF. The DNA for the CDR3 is TGTGCCAGCAGCTTACCGGACAGGGAGGACACCGGGGAGCTGTTTTTT.